The rows below give T cell receptor beta chains drawn from one sample of a study of blood T cell repertoires in COVID-19. Generated by immunoSEQ multiplex PCR, the TCRdb table keeps only in-frame clones and is missing some. This sample has approximately 52,000 clones, with approximately 85% found just once. Sample: peripheral blood. Every receptor here comes from a human donor in a cohort sampled during active COVID-19. Each CDR3 is given with its conserved first and last residue.

>TRBV7-9|TRBJ2-7
CASSPGSSPYEQYF
>TRBV2|TRBJ2-7
CASNSGTSGRGALSSYEQYF
>TRBV30|TRBJ2-7
CAWSFTGAGGEQYF
>TRBV18|TRBJ1-2
CASSPINSVRQYGYTF
>TRBV2|TRBJ2-5
CASNPSGSEGRRETQYF
>TRBV9|TRBJ1-6
CASSVGGGNSPLHF
>TRBV4-2|TRBJ2-3
CATYSGVGDTQYF
>TRBV18|TRBJ1-2
CASSPSRSGGYTF
>TRBV5-1|TRBJ1-2
CASSLRQENNYGYTF
>TRBV14|TRBJ2-5
CASSPVDRGETQYF
>TRBV15|TRBJ1-4
CATSNFGTALFNEKLFF
>TRBV7-9|TRBJ1-4
CASSFGGARANEKLFF
>TRBV18|TRBJ1-5
CASSGLGQYSNQPQHF
>TRBV10-2|TRBJ1-2
CASSEFRTVGYTF
>TRBV14|TRBJ1-5
CATSGGGLGQPQHF
>TRBV5-1|TRBJ1-4
CASSLAGQGREKLFF
>TRBV5-1|TRBJ2-7
CASSLDSSETYEQYF
>TRBV29-1|TRBJ1-2
CSAGGTYGYTF
>TRBV30|TRBJ2-7
CAWSAGLSYEQYF
>TRBV11-2|TRBJ2-2
CASSFGLTGELFF
>TRBV28|TRBJ1-2
CASSFEHLIYGYTF
>TRBV18|TRBJ2-5
CASSPPDGLYNQETQYF
>TRBV7-2|TRBJ1-4
CASSSGGRETEKLFF
>TRBV9|TRBJ2-5
CASSPRTSGSYETQYF
>TRBV3-1/TRBV3-2|TRBJ2-1
CASSSSGGSGYEQFF
>TRBV29-1|TRBJ1-5
CSVAYGTGHQPQHF
>TRBV6-2/TRBV6-3|TRBJ1-2
CASSYKSPSGLTAPGYTF
>TRBV9|TRBJ2-1
CASSVNPTSEYNEQFF
>TRBV6-2/TRBV6-3|TRBJ1-4
CASSYPLVAGVEKLFF
>TRBV28|TRBJ1-1
CASSLGRGYTEAFF
>TRBV28|TRBJ1-2
CASSLVRGGYGYTF
>TRBV19|TRBJ1-2
CASSIAAGRTSNGYTF
>TRBV5-5|TRBJ1-2
CASSIGTLANYGYTF
>TRBV28|TRBJ2-1
CASRRLRDSPQGEQFF
>TRBV4-1|TRBJ2-2
CASSHTGILWSGELFF
>TRBV29-1|TRBJ1-2
CSVANYGYTF
>TRBV7-3|TRBJ2-7
CASSLTGGEAYEQYF
>TRBV5-1|TRBJ1-1
CASSLDTGSAGAFF
>TRBV6-5|TRBJ2-4
CASAGTRAKNIQYF
>TRBV6-4|TRBJ2-3
CASSVDPGYDTQYF
>TRBV2|TRBJ1-6
CASSPLRQGNSPLHF
>TRBV30|TRBJ2-1
CAWSVGLAVDEQFF
>TRBV3-1/TRBV3-2|TRBJ2-3
CASSPFGTDTQYF
>TRBV6-5|TRBJ1-6
CASSREQFNSPLHF
>TRBV9|TRBJ2-3
CASSTLARPDTDTQYF
>TRBV19|TRBJ2-5
CASSRGPRETQYF
>TRBV30|TRBJ1-5
CAWSASRGNQPQHF
>TRBV27|TRBJ2-2
CASSFGTSTGELFF
>TRBV27|TRBJ1-2
CATASGAGGNYGYTF
>TRBV28|TRBJ1-1
CASSLPGGLNTEAFF